The text below deals with one T cell receptor (beta chain). This entry comes from a study of blood T cell repertoires in COVID-19. Study-level information: From the United States, Italy and Spain came samples of acute and convalescent COVID-19. T cells, B-cell-depleted T cells, or PBMCs supplied cDNA or gDNA.

Assay: immunoSEQ multiplex PCR; the TCRdb copy retains only in-frame clones and omits some. The table includes more than 110,000 clones, around 80% detected once. This clonotype was sampled from a woman between 50 and 59 years old who had recovered from COVID-19. Sequences were obtained from PBMCs or T cells enriched from blood (not recorded which).

CDR3 region: CASSSPAGGSTDTQYF. DNA of the CDR3: TGTGCCAGCAGCTCCCCAGCGGGGGGTAGTACAGATACGCAGTATTTT. This chain joins TRBV7-2 and TRBJ2-3; TRBD2 aligns across 9 bases. The CDR3 covers 16 residues. Germline CDR1 reads SGHTA; CDR2 reads FQGNSA. Trimming took 4 bases from V and 3 from J; bases not matched to a gene: 8.